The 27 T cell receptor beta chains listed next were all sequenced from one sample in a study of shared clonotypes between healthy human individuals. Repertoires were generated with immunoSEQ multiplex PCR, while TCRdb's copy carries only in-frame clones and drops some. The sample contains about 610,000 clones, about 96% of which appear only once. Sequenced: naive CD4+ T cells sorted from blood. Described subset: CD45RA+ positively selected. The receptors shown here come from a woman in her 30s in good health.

CDR3 protein: CASTLLRGGSTEAFF. The CDR3 nucleotides read TGTGCCAGCACCTTATTAAGGGGGGGTAGCACTGAAGCTTTCTTT. The J gene is TRBJ1-1, the V gene TRBV6-1; possibly TRBD1 for D (6 bases). This CDR3 has 15 amino acids. The germline V and J ends were trimmed by 7 bases and 4 bases, with 19 bases remaining between them. Germline V CDR1 and CDR2: MNHNS, SASEGT.

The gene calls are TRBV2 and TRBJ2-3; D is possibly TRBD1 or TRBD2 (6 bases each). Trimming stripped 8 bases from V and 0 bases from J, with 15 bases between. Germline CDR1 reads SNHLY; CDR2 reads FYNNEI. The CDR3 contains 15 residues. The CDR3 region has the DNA TGTGCCAGCTTCGTCGGGGGCCCTAGCACAGATACGCAGTATTTT. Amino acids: CASFVGGPSTDTQYF.

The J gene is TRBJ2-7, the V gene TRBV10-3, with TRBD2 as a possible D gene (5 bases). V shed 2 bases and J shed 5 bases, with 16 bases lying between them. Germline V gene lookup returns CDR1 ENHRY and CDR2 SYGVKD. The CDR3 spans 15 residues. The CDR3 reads CAISEDGIRTDEQYF. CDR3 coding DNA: TGTGCCATCAGTGAGGACGGGATACGAACCGACGAGCAGTACTTC.

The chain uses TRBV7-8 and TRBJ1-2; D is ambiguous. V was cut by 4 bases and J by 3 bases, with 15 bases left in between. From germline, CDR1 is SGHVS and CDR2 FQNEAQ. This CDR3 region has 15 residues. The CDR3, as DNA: TGTGCCAGCAGCTCCCGCGCCAGGTTGGACTATGGCTACACCTTC. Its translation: CASSSRARLDYGYTF.

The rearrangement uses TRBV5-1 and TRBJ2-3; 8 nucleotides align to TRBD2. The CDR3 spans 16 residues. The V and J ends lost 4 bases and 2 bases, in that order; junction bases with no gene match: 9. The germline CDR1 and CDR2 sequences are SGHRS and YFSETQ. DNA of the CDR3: TGCGCCAGCAGCGAAACTTTAGCGGGATCCACAGATACGCAGTATTTT. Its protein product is CASSETLAGSTDTQYF.

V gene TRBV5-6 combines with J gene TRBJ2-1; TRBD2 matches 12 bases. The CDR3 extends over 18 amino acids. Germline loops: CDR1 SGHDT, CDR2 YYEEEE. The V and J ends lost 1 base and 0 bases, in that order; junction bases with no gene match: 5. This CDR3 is CASSLPSGRAISYNEQFF. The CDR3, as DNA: TGTGCCAGCAGCTTGCCTAGCGGGAGGGCTATCTCCTACAATGAGCAGTTCTTC. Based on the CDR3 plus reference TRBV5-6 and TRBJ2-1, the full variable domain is DAGVTQSPTHLIKTRGQQVTLRCSPKSGHDTVSWYQQALGQGPQFIFQYYEEEERQRGNFPDRFSGHQFPNYSSELNVNALLLGDSALYLCASSLPSGRAISYNEQFFGPGTRLTVL.

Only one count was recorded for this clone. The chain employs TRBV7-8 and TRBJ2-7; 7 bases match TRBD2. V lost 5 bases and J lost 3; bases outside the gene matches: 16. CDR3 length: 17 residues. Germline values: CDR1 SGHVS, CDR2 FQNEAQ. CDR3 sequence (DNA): TGTGCCAGCAGCCGCGGAGGGTTGCGGGAGAATTTCTACGAGCAGTACTTC. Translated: CASSRGGLRENFYEQYF.

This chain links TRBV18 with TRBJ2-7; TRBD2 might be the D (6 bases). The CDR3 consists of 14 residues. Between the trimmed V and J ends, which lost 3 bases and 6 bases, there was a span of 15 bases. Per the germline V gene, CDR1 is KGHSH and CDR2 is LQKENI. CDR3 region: CASSPGTGAAEQYF. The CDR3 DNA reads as TGTGCCAGCTCACCCGGGACTGGGGCCGCCGAGCAGTACTTC.

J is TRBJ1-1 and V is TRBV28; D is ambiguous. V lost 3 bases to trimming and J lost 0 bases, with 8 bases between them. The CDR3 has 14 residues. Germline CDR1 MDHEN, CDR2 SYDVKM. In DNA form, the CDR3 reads TGTGCCAGCAGTTTGTTGCTGATGAACACTGAAGCTTTCTTT. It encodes CASSLLLMNTEAFF. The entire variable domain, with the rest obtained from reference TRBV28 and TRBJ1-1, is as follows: DVKVTQSSRYLVKRTGEKVFLECVQDMDHENMFWYRQDPGLGLRLIYFSYDVKMKEKGDIPEGYSVSREKKERFSLILESASTNQTSMYLCASSLLLMNTEAFFGQGTRLTVV.

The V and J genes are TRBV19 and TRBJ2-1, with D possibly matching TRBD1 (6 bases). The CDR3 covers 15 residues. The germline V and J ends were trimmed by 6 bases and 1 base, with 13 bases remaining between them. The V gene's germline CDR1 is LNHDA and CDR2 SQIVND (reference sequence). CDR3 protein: CASRGLDRSYNEQFF. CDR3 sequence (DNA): TGTGCCAGTAGAGGCCTGGACAGATCCTACAATGAGCAGTTCTTC.

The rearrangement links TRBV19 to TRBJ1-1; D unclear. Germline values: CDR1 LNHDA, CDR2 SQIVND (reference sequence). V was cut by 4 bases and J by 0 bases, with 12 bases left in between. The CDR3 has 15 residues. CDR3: CASSTRSPMNTEAFF. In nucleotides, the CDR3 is TGTGCCAGTAGTACCAGGAGCCCTATGAACACTGAAGCTTTCTTT. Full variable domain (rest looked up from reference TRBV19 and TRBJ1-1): DGGITQSPKYLFRKEGQNVTLSCEQNLNHDAMYWYRQDPGQGLRLIYYSQIVNDFQKGDIAEGYSVSREKKESFPLTVTSAQKNPTAFYLCASSTRSPMNTEAFFGQGTRLTVV.

CDR3 coding DNA: TGTGCCAGCAGCGCTTGGGACAGGGTCGTCGAGCAGTACTTC. Its translation is CASSAWDRVVEQYF. The J gene is TRBJ2-7, the V gene TRBV21-1; the table gives TRBD1 as D, unverified against the DNA. TRBV21-1 is a known pseudogene. The CDR3 is 14 amino acids.

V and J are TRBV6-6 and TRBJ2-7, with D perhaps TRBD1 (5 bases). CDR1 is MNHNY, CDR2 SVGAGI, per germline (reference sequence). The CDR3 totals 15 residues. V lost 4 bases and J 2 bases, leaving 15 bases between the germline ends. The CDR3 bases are TGTGCCAGCAGTTCGCCCTTGGGGCTGCCCTACGAGCAGTACTTC. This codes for CASSSPLGLPYEQYF.

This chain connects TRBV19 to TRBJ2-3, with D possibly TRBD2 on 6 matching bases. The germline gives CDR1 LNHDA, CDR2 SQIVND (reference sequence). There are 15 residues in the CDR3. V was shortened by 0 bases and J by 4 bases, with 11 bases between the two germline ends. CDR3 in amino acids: CASSIERDQADTQYF. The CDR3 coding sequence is TGTGCCAGTAGTATAGAGCGGGACCAAGCAGATACGCAGTATTTT.

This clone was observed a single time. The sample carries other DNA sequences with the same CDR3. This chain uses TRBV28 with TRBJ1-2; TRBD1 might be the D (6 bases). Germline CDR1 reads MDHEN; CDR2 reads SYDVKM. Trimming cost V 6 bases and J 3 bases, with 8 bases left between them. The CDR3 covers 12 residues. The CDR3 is CASSGGDYGYTF. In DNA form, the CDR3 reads TGTGCCAGCAGCGGGGGCGACTATGGCTACACCTTC.

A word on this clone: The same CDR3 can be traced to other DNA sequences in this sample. The CDR3 protein is CASSDDRNTEAFF. CDR3 sequence (DNA): TGTGCCAGCAGTGACGACAGAAACACTGAAGCTTTCTTT. The rearrangement uses TRBV2 and TRBJ1-1; TRBD1 might be the D (5 bases). The germline gives CDR1 SNHLY, CDR2 FYNNEI. CDR3 length equals 13 residues. Trimming removed 3 bases at V and 2 bases at J, with 7 bases between. Supplemented by reference TRBV2 and TRBJ1-1, the full variable domain reads EPEVTQTPSHQVTQMGQEVILRCVPISNHLYFYWYRQILGQKVEFLVSFYNNEISEKSEIFDDQFSVERPDGSNFTLKIRSTKLEDSAMYFCASSDDRNTEAFFGQGTRLTVV.

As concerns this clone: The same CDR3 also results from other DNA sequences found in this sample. In DNA form, the CDR3 reads TGTGCCAGCAGTTTAGGTGAAAAACTGTTTTTT. It specifies CASSLGEKLFF. This chain joins TRBV28 and TRBJ1-4; D is uncertain. The CDR3 sequence is 11 residues long. V was clipped by 2 bases and J by 7 bases, with 2 bases between them. Germline V gene lookup returns CDR1 MDHEN and CDR2 SYDVKM.

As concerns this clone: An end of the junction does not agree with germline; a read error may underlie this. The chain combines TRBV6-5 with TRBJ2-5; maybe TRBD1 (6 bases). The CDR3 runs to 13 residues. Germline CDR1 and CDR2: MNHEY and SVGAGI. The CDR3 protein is CASSDSGEETQYF. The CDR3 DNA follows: TGTGCCAGCAGTGACTCAGGGGAAGAGACCCAGTACTTC.

The CDR3 nucleotides are TGTGCCAGCAGCGACGGGACAGGGGGATACAATGAGCAGTTCTTC. This codes for CASSDGTGGYNEQFF. This chain connects TRBV9 to TRBJ2-1; 11 positions agree with TRBD1. CDR3 length: 15 amino acids. Germline loops: CDR1 SGDLS, CDR2 YYNGEE. V trimming: 3 bases; J trimming: 4 bases; junction bases outside the gene matches: 3.

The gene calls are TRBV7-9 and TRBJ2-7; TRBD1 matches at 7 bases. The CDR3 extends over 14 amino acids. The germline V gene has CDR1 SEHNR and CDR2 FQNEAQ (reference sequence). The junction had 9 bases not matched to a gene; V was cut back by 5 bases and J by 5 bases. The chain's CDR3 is CASSPRTGTHEQYF. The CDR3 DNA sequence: TGTGCCAGCAGCCCAAGGACAGGTACTCACGAGCAGTACTTC.

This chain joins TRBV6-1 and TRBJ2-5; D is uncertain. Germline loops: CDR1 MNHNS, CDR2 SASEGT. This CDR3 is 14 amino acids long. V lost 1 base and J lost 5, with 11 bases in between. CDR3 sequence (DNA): TGTGCCAGCAGTGAAGGTAGTGTTCTGGAGACCCAGTACTTC. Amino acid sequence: CASSEGSVLETQYF.

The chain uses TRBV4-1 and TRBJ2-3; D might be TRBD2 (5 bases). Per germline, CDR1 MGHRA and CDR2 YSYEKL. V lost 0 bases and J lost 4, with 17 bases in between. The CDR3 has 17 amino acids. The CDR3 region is CASSQDRRVGAADTQYF. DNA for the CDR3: TGCGCCAGCAGCCAAGATCGTCGGGTGGGAGCAGCAGATACGCAGTATTTT.

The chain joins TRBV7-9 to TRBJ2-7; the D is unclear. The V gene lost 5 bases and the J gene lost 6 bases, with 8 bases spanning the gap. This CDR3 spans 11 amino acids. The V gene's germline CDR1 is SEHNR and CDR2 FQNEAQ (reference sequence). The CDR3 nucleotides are TGTGCCAGCAGCCCGAGCTCCGAGCAGTACTTC. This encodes CASSPSSEQYF.

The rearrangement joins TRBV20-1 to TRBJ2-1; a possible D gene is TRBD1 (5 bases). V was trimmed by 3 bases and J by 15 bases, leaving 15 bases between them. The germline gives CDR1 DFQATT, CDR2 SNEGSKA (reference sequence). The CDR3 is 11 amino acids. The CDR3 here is CSASGLRDRFF. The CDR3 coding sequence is TGCAGTGCTAGCGGGCTCAGGGATCGGTTCTTC.

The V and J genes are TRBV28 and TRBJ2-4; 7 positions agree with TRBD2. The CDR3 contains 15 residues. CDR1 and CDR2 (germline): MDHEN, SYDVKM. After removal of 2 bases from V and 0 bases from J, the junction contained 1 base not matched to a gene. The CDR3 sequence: CASSLAGEAKNIQYF. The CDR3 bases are TGTGCCAGCAGTTTAGCGGGGGAAGCCAAAAACATTCAGTACTTC. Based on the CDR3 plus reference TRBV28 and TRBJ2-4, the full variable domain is DVKVTQSSRYLVKRTGEKVFLECVQDMDHENMFWYRQDPGLGLRLIYFSYDVKMKEKGDIPEGYSVSREKKERFSLILESASTNQTSMYLCASSLAGEAKNIQYFGAGTRLSVL.

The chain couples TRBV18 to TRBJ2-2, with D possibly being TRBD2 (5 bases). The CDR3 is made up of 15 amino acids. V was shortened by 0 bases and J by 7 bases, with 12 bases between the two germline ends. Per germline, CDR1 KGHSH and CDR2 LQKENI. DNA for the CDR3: TGTGCCAGCTCACCACCAAGTAGCGATTTCGGGGAGCTGTTTTTT. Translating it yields CASSPPSSDFGELFF.

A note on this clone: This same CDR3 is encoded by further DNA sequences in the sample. The CDR3 region has the DNA TGCGCCAGCAGCTTTGGGACTAGCGGATACAATGAGCAGTTCTTC. It encodes CASSFGTSGYNEQFF. The J gene is TRBJ2-1, the V gene TRBV5-1; TRBD2 matches at 11 bases. CDR3 size: 15 residues. Germline assignment: CDR1 SGHRS and CDR2 YFSETQ. The J segment lost 4 bases and the V segment lost 2 bases, leaving 2 bases of the junction unmatched.